This T cell receptor (beta chain) emerged from a study of cytomegalovirus exposure and HLA in healthy donors (dated by TCRdb to about 2017). With regard to the full study: An earlier analysis of roughly 630 of the donors reported about 290 Gb of sequence data and around 110 million unique TCR beta sequences from about 200 million T cells. Approximately 300 gigabases of sequencing data and around 80 million unique TCR sequences made up an early release that covered over 550 HLA-typed donors. Of the roughly 390 genotyped donors, 81% were placed in the genetic ancestry cluster associated with self-reported Caucasian donors. The aim of the study was to test whether cataloging public T cell receptors could identify signatures of past pathogen exposure. The T cell repertoires of 666 subjects were profiled by immunosequencing and related to cytomegalovirus serostatus. In addition to the first cohort of 500 to 850 subjects, a separate validation cohort of under 150 different subjects was used. High-throughput TCR immunosequencing, statistical association of individual TCRs with disease status, and machine learning were combined to predict cytomegalovirus infection status. To study patterns of TCR occurrence, a later analysis re-analyzed previously published TCR beta repertoires from under 750 donors and added high-resolution HLA genotyping. In the later analysis, no new phenotypic data were used to find candidate immune exposures; instead, reliance was placed on TCR beta sequences and their occurrence across donors. To decide whether each TCR beta V gene segment behaved as functional or pseudogenic, an earlier analysis of approximately 620 of the donors relied on high-throughput TCR beta sequencing. Donor age, sex, ethnicity and CMV serostatus were compiled together with the repertoire data. A later genetic analysis took genome-wide SNP genotypes for about 55% of the 666 donors and used that subset as a discovery cohort. Every discovery cohort repertoire had been produced on one sequencing platform. HLA typing covered class I and class II loci at four-digit resolution. The number of typed donors differed by locus: 629-630 for A, B, C, DRB1 and DQB1; 500 to 550 for DQA1; about 600 for DPA1; and 400 to 480 for DPB1. About five DR-DQ haplotypes were handled as single units for association and clustering because linkage in the cohort was strong. Across 398 genotyped donors of the cohort, an average of roughly 200,000 unique TCR beta nucleotide sequences per donor were sequenced, and around 19% of those sequences were non-productive.

Libraries were built with the immunoSEQ multiplex PCR assay. For the multiplex PCR, a mixture combining 60 forward primers for TCR Vbeta segments and 13 reverse primers for TCR Jbeta segments was used. The CDR3 region of rearranged TCR beta genes was amplified from genomic DNA with a multiplex PCR assay. Amplified TCR beta libraries were sequenced as 87-base-pair reads on the Illumina HiSeq System. Processing in the source paper ran as follows. A later analysis counted about 80 million unique TCR beta chains across the 640 or so repertoires, and 10 million to 11 million of these chains were shared by at least two donors. A nearest-neighbor algorithm error-corrected the raw reads and collapsed the reads into unique sequences, merging closely related sequences to remove PCR and sequencing errors. To assign V, D and J gene segments, CDR3 sequences were aligned to IMGT reference sequences. For a sequence to be retained, at least a six-nucleotide match to both a V gene segment and a J gene segment was required. A rearrangement was called productive if the CDR3 had no stop codons and remained in frame with V and J, and every other rearrangement was called non-productive. Following IMGT convention, CDR3 was defined as the stretch from the second conserved V-encoded cysteine to the conserved J-encoded phenylalanine. Sequences without an unambiguous match to a single V gene segment were excluded from the earlier analysis of approximately 560 of the donors. An earlier analysis of just under 600 of the donors called V segments functional above 56.7% productive rearrangements and segregating when the between-donor standard deviation exceeded 5%. A statistical classification framework was built for diagnosing cytomegalovirus status from the catalog of TCR beta chain sequences. In a later analysis, V and J genes were assigned by comparing TCR nucleotide sequences against IMGT/GENE-DB human TR gene sequences. The TCRdist pipeline was used in a later analysis to assign CDR3 sequences and most-parsimonious VDJ recombination scenarios. In a later analysis, every TCR beta chain was defined by the combination of its CDR3 amino acid sequence and its V-gene family, and reads without a unique V-gene family were dropped. To address suspected cross-contamination and a sequencing artifact, a later analysis removed 592 highly shared, low-generation-probability nucleotide sequences. A later analysis calculated a clonal expansion index for each public chain from normalized within-repertoire ranks of inferred template counts. In a later analysis, generation probabilities were computed using a VDJ recombination model fitted to out-of-frame rearrangements, and the results were checked against IGoR. A later analysis scored TCR-TCR, TCR-HLA and TCR-CMV co-occurrence with hypergeometric tests, applying a repertoire-size bias correction to TCR pairs. A later analysis estimated false discovery rates by permuting HLA or CMV assignments 20 times. In a later analysis, co-occurring TCRs were grouped using DBSCAN, and TCRdist sequence similarity was added for clustering within HLA-allele-positive subsets. Repertoires with fewer than 30,000 or more than 120,000 public chains were left out of co-occurrence clustering, as were a few repertoires with anomalous nucleotide sharing. Not all clones reach the TCRdb copy of this immuneACCESS table, which keeps in-frame sequences only. Checked studies attribute under half of the gap to unresolved V genes and leave the rest unexplained. The V and J calls and clone size come from that table; D and trimming were worked out from the DNA. Recorded for this sample are more than 25,000 clones; 62% of them occurred a single time. The biggest ten clones account for roughly 45% of the sample.

The cohort consisted of 650 to 850 healthy bone marrow donors. All cohort members were sampled while nominally healthy, although unrecorded immune exposures were likely present. The donor was CMV seropositive and was included in the group of 250 to 300 seropositive cohort members. A peripheral blood sample was collected from each donor, and TCR beta sequencing was performed on peripheral blood mononuclear cells. Genomic DNA extraction from the blood cell samples was performed with the Qiagen DNeasy Blood Extraction Kit. From the cysteine through the phenylalanine, the CDR3 covers 14 amino acids. Only CDR3 DNA is held: 42 bases, read in frame from base 1. Based on the germline V gene, the CDR1 and CDR2 sequences are MNHEY and SVGAGI. V loses 6 bases of germline sequence and J loses 2 bases, and the interval between the two ends is 11 bases. General findings and caveats noted by the study authors: Broadly in line with IMGT annotations, most TCR beta V segments showed up in productive rearrangements about 87% or about 30% of the time in an earlier analysis of several hundred of the donors. Most TCR sequences were seen in very few donors, while some public TCRs were found in many individuals. Because HLA typing was unavailable for some donors at each locus, only the typed subset was used in association tests. Some IMGT-functional V segments, including TRBV6-2 and TRBV6-3, could not be distinguished by the 87-base-pair reads and were therefore excluded. The study gave a list of 150 to 200 TCR beta chains associated with cytomegalovirus. In a later analysis, TCR association rates were found to vary across HLA loci, with the most associated TCRs seen for DRB1 alleles and the fewest for HLA-C alleles. In a later analysis, most CMV-associated TCR beta chains were found to appear HLA-restricted, with HLA associations seemingly driven largely by CMV exposure. A later analysis reported that several top co-occurrence clusters appeared linked to parvovirus B19, influenza, CMV and Epstein-Barr virus. Sequencing depth was assumed to be roughly uniform across donors in the presence/absence analyses, though that assumption may not hold. Three of the identified cytomegalovirus-associated TCR beta chains were confirmed in vitro to be specific for cytomegalovirus antigens. The classifier was reported to diagnose cytomegalovirus status with high specificity and sensitivity in both the original and validation cohorts. Specific HLA alleles were associated with 16,951 TCR beta sequences at a false discovery rate of 0.05 in a later analysis. When HLA alleles, especially DR and DQ, strongly co-occurred, attributing TCR associations to individual alleles was difficult. A cluster of highly shared sequence variants was judged likely to be a technical artifact of the sequencing pipeline. Compared with equally common non-associated chains, HLA-associated TCR beta chains in a later analysis were more clonally expanded and had lower generation probabilities. The authors suggested that the approach could potentially be extended to other disease states and immunological phenotypes. A further reported finding was that TCR beta sequences accurately predicted the HLA-A and HLA-B alleles for most subjects in the first cohort. Correlated functional status among segregating V segments might reflect linkage disequilibrium, but an unknown experimental factor could not be ruled out. V-gene and J-gene trimming of TCR beta chains was associated with a missense DCLRE1C variant in a later genetic analysis, and the association was replicated in an independent cohort. This cohort had only TCR beta chains sequenced, and the lack of alpha or paired-chain data limited which features could be detected. According to a later genetic analysis, donors in an Asian-associated ancestry cluster had fewer N-insertions in productive TCRs than the approximately 630-donor mean. For the cohort, immune exposure information was limited to CMV serostatus. The earlier analysis of about 600 of the donors excluded some 16 rarely observed V segments, including chromosome 9 orphons, because counts were too low.

This clone was counted ten times or more. It has no known antigen specificity. Base-call qualities are not available, and no considerably larger clone is one nucleotide away. The source of this sequence is a male donor in good health and CMV-seropositive. The specimen sequenced was PBMCs. The rearranged segments are TRBV6-5 and TRBJ1-5; 6 matching bases give a weak D call of TRBD1. The nucleotides read TGTGCCAGCAGCCAGACAGGCGGCAATCAGCCCCAGCATTTT. This translates into CASSQTGGNQPQHF.